The source of this T cell receptor beta chain is a study of PD-L1 blockade in urothelial cancer. Study overall: Samples of blood were analyzed 3 weeks (second dose) and 6 weeks after treatment start.

This clone was recorded only once. Time point described: peripheral blood 6 weeks after treatment start. The cohort comprised individuals with locally advanced or metastatic urothelial carcinoma. Per-patient samples, pretreatment and on-treatment, numbered 1 to 8. The CDR3 sequence is 13 residues long. The germline gives CDR1 SEHNR, CDR2 FQNEAQ (reference sequence). The V end lost 7 bases, the J end lost 1 base, and 7 bases lay between the germline ends. Generated by immunoSEQ multiplex PCR, the TCRdb table keeps only in-frame clones and is missing some. The top ten clones hold 0.87% of a sample with under 85,000 clones, approximately 89% of them seen once.

This chain joins TRBV7-9 and TRBJ2-2; no clear D. The TCR originated in a woman aged 80 or over with urothelial cancer. Sequencing was performed on PBMCs, taken around atezolizumab (anti-PD-L1) treatment. CDR3: CASNSLNTGELFF. The CDR3 region has the DNA TGTGCCAGCAACTCTCTGAACACCGGGGAGCTGTTTTTT.